The text below deals with one TCR beta chain. This sample was included in a study of blood T cell repertoires in COVID-19. Study-level background: Sources were T cells, B-cell-depleted T cells, or PBMCs; the material itself was cDNA or gDNA.

Some clones are missing from TCRdb's copy, which holds only in-frame ones; the method was immunoSEQ multiplex PCR. The table has roughly 260,000 clones, 79% seen once. The CDR3 has 16 amino acids. Germline assignment: CDR1 MDHEN and CDR2 SYDVKM. J gave up 5 bases and V 7 bases, and 11 bases lay outside the gene matches. The specimen sequenced was peripheral blood. The sequence came from a woman between 35 and 50 years old with active or convalescent COVID-19. The rearrangement links TRBV28 to TRBJ1-4, with TRBD1 matching 9 bases. In DNA, the CDR3 is TGTGCCAGCACCTTATCGGGGGACAGGGTGAATGAAAAACTGTTTTTT. Its translation is CASTLSGDRVNEKLFF.